This record looks at one T cell receptor (beta chain) sequence and its context. Its antigen remains unidentified. Generated by immunoSEQ multiplex PCR, the TCRdb table keeps only in-frame clones and is missing some. This table holds 89,000 or so clones, about 86% found once. V lost 5 bases, J lost 5 bases, and 4 bases stayed unmatched. The CDR3 runs 15 residues. CDR1 and CDR2 from the germline V gene are SGHVS and FNYEAQ. This entry belongs to a study of T cell responses to AZD1222 COVID-19 vaccine. Study observations and caveats: Clonal diversity may have been underestimated in mostly white British donors. No repertoire was sampled before or during the peak T cell response, only after it.

This material consisted of peripheral blood, taken on day 0 of AZD1222 vaccination. This receptor was identified in an adult in good health. The chain recombines TRBV7-6 with TRBJ1-6, with 9 bases matching TRBD1. The CDR3 loop is CASSLGTGNNSPLHF. CDR3 DNA sequence: TGTGCCAGCAGCCTCGGGACAGGGAATAATTCACCCCTCCACTTT. The entire variable domain, with the rest obtained from reference TRBV7-6 and TRBJ1-6, is as follows: GAGVSQSPRYKVTKRGQDVALRCDPISGHVSLYWYRQALGQGPEFLTYFNYEAQQDKSGLPNDRFSAERPEGSISTLTIQRTEQRDSAMYRCASSLGTGNNSPLHFGNGTRLTVT.